This TCR beta chain emerged from a study of OX40 agonist ivuxolimab in advanced cancers. With respect to the entire study: Ivuxolimab, which targeted the costimulatory receptor OX40 (CD134), was an agonistic, fully human IgG2 monoclonal antibody. Partial responses occurred in three dose-escalation patients, of whom one had hepatocellular carcinoma and two had cutaneous melanoma. Prior anti-PD-1, anti-PD-L1 or anti-CTLA-4 therapy was permitted, and approximately 41% of dose-escalation patients had received checkpoint inhibitors. Among the roughly 50 dose-escalation patients, about 19 had hepatocellular carcinoma, some 15 melanoma, 9 renal cell carcinoma and 9 head and neck cancer. Intravenous ivuxolimab was administered to patients every 2 weeks at six dose levels: 0.01, 0.1, 0.3, 1.5, 3 and 10 mg/kg. A male proportion of around 80% and a mean age of around 60 years, ranging from about 20 to 79, were recorded for the dose-escalation cohort. The paper covers the monotherapy dose-escalation part of the phase I ivuxolimab trial, which included N = 52 patients. The purpose of peripheral TCRbeta sequencing was to test whether ivuxolimab changed TCR sequence diversity and led to clonal T-cell expansion. Here is what the overall study found, with its caveats: Which antigens the clonally expanded peripheral T cells were specific for was not determined. Low levels of normalized T-cell clonal expansion were also seen in some patients who did not respond. At doses from 0.1 to 3.0 mg/kg, clonal expansion was seen in both CD4+ and CD8+ blood T cells between baseline and week 6. On average, CD8+ T cells showed more expanded clones than CD4+ T cells after ivuxolimab. In the 0.1-3.0 mg/kg groups, partial responders were among the patients with the lowest normalized peripheral clonal expansion, particularly in CD8+ T cells.

For sequencing of the TCRbeta CDR3 region, genomic DNA was extracted from the sorted cells. The immunoSEQ Assay was used to sequence the TCRbeta CDR3 regions. TCRdb took this table from immuneACCESS and kept in-frame rearrangements with V and J called. Such tables lack part of the clones; where checked against another copy, unresolved V genes explain under half of the gap, and the rest is unexplained. Across this sample there are around 80,000 clones, with 84% seen only once. Jointly, the top ten make up less than 3.5% of the sample. Worth noting for this clone: It lacks a known antigen. At one of its ends the junction is not consistent with the germline gene, which may arise from a read error.

According to the germline V gene (reference sequence), CDR1 reads LNHDA and CDR2 reads SQIVND. Taken from cysteine to phenylalanine, the CDR3 has 13 residues. The kept DNA is CDR3 alone, 39 bases in frame from the first base. The trial excluded patients who had a history of autoimmune disease or who were on systemic immunosuppression. Peripheral blood for TCR sequencing was drawn from every dose cohort at baseline, at cycle 4 day 1 and at cycle 7 day 1. Samples came from an open-label, multicenter, first-in-human phase I dose-escalation trial of ivuxolimab. Adults with locally advanced or metastatic melanoma, renal cell carcinoma, hepatocellular carcinoma or head and neck squamous cell carcinoma were enrolled in the trial. Before TCR sequencing, CD4+ T cells and CD8+ T cells were sorted from peripheral blood as separate populations.

The V and J genes are TRBV19 and TRBJ1-5; TRBD1 aligns with 7 central bases. The sequence came from an adult with an advanced solid tumor such as melanoma, head and neck, liver or kidney cancer. The source was CD4+ or CD8+ T cells sorted from blood, collected in a trial of the OX40 agonist ivuxolimab. The DNA sequence is given as TGTGCCAGTAGTATCAGGGGGAATCAGGCCCAGCATTTT. Translated, it gives CASSIRGNQAQHF.